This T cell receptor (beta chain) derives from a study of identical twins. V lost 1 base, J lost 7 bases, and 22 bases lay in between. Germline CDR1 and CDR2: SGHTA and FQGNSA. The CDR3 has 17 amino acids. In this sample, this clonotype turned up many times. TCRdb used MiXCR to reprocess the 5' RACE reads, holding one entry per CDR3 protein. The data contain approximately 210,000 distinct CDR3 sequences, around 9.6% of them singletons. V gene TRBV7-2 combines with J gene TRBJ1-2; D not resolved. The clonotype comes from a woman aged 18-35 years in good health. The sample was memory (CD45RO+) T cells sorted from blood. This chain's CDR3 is CASSLDLSTGRSPGYTF. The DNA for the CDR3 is TGTGCCAGCAGCTTAGACCTCTCAACGGGGAGGTCTCCTGGCTACACCTTC.